One T cell receptor beta chain is described in this entry. Ranging in age from about 6 to 90, the donors were healthy Caucasian individuals from Russia. Per sample, no less than 6 micrograms of total RNA were extracted. This specimen belongs to a study of blood T cells in healthy people across ages. PCR was performed a second time for about 7 to 11 cycles using a sample-barcoded 5' primer and a J-beta primer mix. Each CDR3 protein gets one entry after TCRdb re-called the 5' RACE reads with MiXCR. The profile shows around 1,000,000 distinct CDR3 sequences, under 30% of them singletons. The germline CDR1 and CDR2 sequences are SGHVS and FQNEAQ. Trimming took 1 base from V and 5 from J, leaving 11 bases between them. The CDR3 has 14 residues. This sample was shared with a second study, whose subject was T cells of mothers and their children.

This clonotype was sampled from a girl aged 2 to 9 in good health. The sample comprised blood. This chain joins TRBV7-8 and TRBJ1-1; D is perhaps TRBD1 (5 bases). The CDR3 DNA follows: TGTGCCAGCAGCTTAGTCCCAGGGAGGACTGAAGCTTTCTTT. Its translation is CASSLVPGRTEAFF.